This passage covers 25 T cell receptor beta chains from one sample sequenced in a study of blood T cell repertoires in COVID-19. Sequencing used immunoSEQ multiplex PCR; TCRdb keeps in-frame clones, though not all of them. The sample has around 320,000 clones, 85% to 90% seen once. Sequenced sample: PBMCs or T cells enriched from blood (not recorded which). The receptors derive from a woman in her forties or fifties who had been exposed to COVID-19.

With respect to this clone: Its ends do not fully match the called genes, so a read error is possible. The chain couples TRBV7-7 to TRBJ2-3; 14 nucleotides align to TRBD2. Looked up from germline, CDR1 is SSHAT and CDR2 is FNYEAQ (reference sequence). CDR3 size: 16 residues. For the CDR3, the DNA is TGTGCTAGCAGCCCCGGGACTAGCGGGGGATGGGATACGCAGTATTTT. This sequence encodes CASSPGTSGGWDTQYF.

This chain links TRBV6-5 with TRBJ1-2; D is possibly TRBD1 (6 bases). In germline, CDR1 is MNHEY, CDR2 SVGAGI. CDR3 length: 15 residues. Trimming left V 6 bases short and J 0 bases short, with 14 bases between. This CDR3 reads CASRDRLQTNYGYTF. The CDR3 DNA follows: TGTGCCAGCAGAGACAGGCTCCAGACTAACTATGGCTACACCTTC.

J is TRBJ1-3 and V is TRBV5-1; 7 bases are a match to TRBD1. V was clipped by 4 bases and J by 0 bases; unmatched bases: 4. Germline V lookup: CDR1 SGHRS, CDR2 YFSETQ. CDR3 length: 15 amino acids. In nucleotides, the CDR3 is TGCGCCAGCAGCCGAGGGGACAGCTCTGGAAACACCATATATTTT. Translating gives CASSRGDSSGNTIYF.

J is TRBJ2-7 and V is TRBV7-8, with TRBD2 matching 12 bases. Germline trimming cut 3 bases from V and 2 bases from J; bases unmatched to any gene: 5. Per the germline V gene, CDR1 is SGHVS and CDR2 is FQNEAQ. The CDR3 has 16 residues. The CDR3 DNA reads TGTGCCAGCAGCTTTTCTTGGACTAGCGGGGCCTACGAGCAGTACTTC. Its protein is CASSFSWTSGAYEQYF.

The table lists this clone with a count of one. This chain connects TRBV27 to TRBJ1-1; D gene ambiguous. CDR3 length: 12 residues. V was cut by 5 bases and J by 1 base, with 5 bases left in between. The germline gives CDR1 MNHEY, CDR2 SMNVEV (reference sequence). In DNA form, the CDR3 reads TGTGCCAGCAGTGCCAGGAACACTGAAGCTTTCTTT. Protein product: CASSARNTEAFF.

CDR3 bases: TGTGCCAGCAGCGGGCGCACCTCAACTAATGAAAAACTGTTTTTT. Its protein product is CASSGRTSTNEKLFF. The rearrangement uses TRBV7-9 and TRBJ1-4; the D is unclear. V shed 5 bases and J shed 0 bases, with 10 bases lying between them. This CDR3 comprises 15 residues. Germline V gene sequence: CDR1 SEHNR, CDR2 FQNEAQ (reference sequence).

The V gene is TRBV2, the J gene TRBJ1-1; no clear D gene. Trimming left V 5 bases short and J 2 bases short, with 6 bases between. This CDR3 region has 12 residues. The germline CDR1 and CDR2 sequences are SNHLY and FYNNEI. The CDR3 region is CASSLRNTEAFF. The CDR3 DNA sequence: TGTGCCAGCAGTCTGAGAAACACTGAAGCTTTCTTT.

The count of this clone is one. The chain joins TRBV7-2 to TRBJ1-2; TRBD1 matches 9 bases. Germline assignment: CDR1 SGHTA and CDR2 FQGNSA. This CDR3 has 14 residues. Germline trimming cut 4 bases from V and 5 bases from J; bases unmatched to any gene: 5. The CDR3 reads CASSWQGQGYGYTF. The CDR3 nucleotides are TGTGCCAGCAGCTGGCAGGGACAGGGTTATGGCTACACCTTC.

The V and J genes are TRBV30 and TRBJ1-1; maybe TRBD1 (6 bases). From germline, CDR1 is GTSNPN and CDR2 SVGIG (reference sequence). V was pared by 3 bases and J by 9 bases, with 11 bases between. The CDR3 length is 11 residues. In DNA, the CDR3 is TGTGCCTGGAGCGCGGACAGAAAAGCTTTCTTT. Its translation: CAWSADRKAFF.

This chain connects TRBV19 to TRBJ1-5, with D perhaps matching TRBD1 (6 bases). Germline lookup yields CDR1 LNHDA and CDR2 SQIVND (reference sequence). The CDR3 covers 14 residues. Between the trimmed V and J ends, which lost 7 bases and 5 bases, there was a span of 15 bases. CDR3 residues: CASTERGGYQPQHF. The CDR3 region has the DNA TGTGCCAGTACCGAAAGGGGGGGTTATCAGCCCCAGCATTTT.

The CDR3 sequence: CASSLGTGGGNEQFF. The CDR3 DNA is TGTGCCAGCAGCCTCGGGACAGGGGGGGGCAATGAGCAGTTCTTC. The genes are TRBV4-2 and TRBJ2-1; TRBD1 matches 11 bases. The length of the CDR3 is 15 residues. With 4 bases clipped from V and 6 bases from J, the junction kept 5 bases outside the gene matches. Per germline, CDR1 LGHNA and CDR2 YNFKEQ.

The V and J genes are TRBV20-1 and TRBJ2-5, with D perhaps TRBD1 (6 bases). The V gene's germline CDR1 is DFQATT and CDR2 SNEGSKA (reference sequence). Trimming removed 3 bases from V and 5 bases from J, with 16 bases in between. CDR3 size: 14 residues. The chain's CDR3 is CSASVGAAGETQYF. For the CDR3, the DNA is TGCAGTGCTAGTGTGGGGGCCGCCGGGGAGACCCAGTACTTC.

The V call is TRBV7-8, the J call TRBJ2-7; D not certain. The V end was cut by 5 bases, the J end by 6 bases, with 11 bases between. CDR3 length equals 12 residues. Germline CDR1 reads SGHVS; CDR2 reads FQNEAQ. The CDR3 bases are TGTGCCAGCAGCCAGAGTCGGAGCGAGCAGTACTTC. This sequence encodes CASSQSRSEQYF.

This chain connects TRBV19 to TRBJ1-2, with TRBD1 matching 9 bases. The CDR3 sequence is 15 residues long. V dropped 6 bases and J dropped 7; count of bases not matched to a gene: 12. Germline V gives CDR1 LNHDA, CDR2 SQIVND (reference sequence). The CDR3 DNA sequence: TGTGCCAGTAGAACCTCGCGGACAGGGGTCGGTGGCTACACCTTC. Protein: CASRTSRTGVGGYTF. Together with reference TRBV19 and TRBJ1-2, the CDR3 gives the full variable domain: DGGITQSPKYLFRKEGQNVTLSCEQNLNHDAMYWYRQDPGQGLRLIYYSQIVNDFQKGDIAEGYSVSREKKESFPLTVTSAQKNPTAFYLCASRTSRTGVGGYTFGSGTRLTVV.

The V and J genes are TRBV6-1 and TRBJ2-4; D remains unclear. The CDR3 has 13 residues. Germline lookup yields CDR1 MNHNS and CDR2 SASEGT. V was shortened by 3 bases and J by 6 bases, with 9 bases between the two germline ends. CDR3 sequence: CASSEEWRNIQYF. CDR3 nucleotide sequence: TGTGCCAGCAGTGAGGAGTGGAGAAACATTCAGTACTTC.

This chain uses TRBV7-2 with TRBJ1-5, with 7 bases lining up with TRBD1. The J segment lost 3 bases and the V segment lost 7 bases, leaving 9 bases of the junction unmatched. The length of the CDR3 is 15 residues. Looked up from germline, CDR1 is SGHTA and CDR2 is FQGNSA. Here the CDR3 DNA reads TGTGCCAGCAACCTACAGGGGTCCTCCAATCAGCCCCAGCATTTT. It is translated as CASNLQGSSNQPQHF.

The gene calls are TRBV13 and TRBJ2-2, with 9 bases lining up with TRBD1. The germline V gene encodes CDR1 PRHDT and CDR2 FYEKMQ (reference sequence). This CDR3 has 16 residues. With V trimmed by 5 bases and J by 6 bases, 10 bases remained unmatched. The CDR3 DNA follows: TGTGCCAGCAGCCAGGCCGGGACAGGGAGCCCCGGGGAGCTGTTTTTT. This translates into CASSQAGTGSPGELFF.

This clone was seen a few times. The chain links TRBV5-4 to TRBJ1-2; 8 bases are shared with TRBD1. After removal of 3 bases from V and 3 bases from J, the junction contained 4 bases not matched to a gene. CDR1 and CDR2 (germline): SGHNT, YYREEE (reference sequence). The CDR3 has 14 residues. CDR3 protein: CASSSQGVDYGYTF. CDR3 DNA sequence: TGTGCCAGCAGCTCACAGGGGGTGGACTATGGCTACACCTTC.

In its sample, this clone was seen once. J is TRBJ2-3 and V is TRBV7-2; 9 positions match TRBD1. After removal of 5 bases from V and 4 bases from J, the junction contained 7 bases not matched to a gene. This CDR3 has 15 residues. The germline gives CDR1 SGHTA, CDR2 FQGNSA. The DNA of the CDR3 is TGTGCCAGCAGCCGCCGGGACAGGGTGGCAGATACGCAGTATTTT. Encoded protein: CASSRRDRVADTQYF.

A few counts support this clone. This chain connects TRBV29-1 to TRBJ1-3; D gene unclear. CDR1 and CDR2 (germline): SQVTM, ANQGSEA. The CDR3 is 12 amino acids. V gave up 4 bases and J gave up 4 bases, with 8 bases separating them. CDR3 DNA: TGCAGCGTTGTGGCACAAGGAAACACCATATATTTT. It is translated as CSVVAQGNTIYF.

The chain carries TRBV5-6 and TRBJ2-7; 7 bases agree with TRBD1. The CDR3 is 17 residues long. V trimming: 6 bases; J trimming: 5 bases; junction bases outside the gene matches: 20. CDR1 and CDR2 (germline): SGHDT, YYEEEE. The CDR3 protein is CASIPPAEDRLSHEQYF. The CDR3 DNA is TGTGCCAGCATACCCCCGGCGGAGGACAGGTTAAGCCACGAGCAGTACTTC.

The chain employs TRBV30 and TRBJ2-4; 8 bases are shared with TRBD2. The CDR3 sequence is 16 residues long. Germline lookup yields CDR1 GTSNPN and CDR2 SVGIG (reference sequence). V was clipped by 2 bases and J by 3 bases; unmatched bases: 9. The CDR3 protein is CAWSLAGYFDKNIQYF. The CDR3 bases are TGTGCCTGGAGTTTAGCGGGGTATTTCGACAAAAACATTCAGTACTTC.

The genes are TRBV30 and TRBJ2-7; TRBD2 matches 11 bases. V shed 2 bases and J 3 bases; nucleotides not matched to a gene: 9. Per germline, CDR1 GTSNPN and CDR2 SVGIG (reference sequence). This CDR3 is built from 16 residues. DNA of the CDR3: TGTGCCTGGAGTATCGGCCGGACTAGCGGGTACTACGAGCAGTACTTC. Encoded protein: CAWSIGRTSGYYEQYF.

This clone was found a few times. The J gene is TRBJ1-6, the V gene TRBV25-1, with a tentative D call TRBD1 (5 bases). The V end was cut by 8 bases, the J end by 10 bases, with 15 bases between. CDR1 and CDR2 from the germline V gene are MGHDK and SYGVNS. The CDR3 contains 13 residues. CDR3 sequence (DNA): TGTGCCAGCGGTCAGGGTGTGAGGTCACCCCTCCACTTT. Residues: CASGQGVRSPLHF.

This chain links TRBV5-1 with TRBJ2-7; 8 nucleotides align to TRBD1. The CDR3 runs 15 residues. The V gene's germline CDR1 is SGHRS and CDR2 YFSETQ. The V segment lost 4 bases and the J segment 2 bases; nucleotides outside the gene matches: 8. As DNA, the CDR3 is TGCGCCAGCAGCCGGGACAGGCGAAGTACCTACGAGCAGTACTTC. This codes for CASSRDRRSTYEQYF. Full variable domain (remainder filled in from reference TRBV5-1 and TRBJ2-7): KAGVTQTPRYLIKTRGQQVTLSCSPISGHRSVSWYQQTPGQGLQFLFEYFSETQRNKGNFPGRFSGRQFSNSRSEMNVSTLELGDSALYLCASSRDRRSTYEQYFGPGTRLTVT.